This T cell receptor (beta chain) came from a study of T cell responses to AZD1222 COVID-19 vaccine. Study summary: Timing groups of about 4 and about 12 weeks for second doses were pooled.

TCRdb keeps only in-frame clones here, not all; method: immunoSEQ multiplex PCR. Here the sample spans about 68,000 clones, around nine tenths being singletons. Findings and limits, study-wide: Only a handful of AZD1222 recipients, more than 5 in all, had baseline seropositivity. Most donors were white British, females outnumbered males, and clonal diversity was possibly underestimated. Reportedly, nearly half of unique spike TCRs recognized epitopes outside B.1.351/B.1.1.7 mutations.

Details on this clone: The antigen is not known.

This CDR3 is built from 15 residues. From germline, CDR1 is SGHRS and CDR2 YFSETQ. Trimming took 5 bases from V and 6 from J, leaving 20 bases between them. The rearrangement joins TRBV5-1 to TRBJ1-2; D not certain. The sequenced sample was peripheral blood, obtained on day 0 of AZD1222 vaccination. This TCR was sampled from an adult in good health. The CDR3 bases are TGCGCCAGCAGACCGTCGTCGACCTCTATAAATGGCTACACCTTC. Amino acid sequence: CASRPSSTSINGYTF.